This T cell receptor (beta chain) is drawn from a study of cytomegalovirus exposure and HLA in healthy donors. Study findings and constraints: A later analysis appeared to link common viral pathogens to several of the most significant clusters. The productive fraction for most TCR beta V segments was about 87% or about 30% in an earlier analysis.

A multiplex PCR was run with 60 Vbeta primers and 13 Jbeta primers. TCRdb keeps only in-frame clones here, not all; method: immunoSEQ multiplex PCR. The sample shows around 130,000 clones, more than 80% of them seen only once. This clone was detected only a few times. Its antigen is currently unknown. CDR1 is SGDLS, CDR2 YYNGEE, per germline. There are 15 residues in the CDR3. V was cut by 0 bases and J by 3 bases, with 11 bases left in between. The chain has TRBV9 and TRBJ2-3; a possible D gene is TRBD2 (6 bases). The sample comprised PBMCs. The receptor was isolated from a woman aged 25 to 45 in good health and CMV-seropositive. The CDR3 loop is CASSVGGRMTDTQYF. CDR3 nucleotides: TGTGCCAGCAGCGTAGGGGGGAGGATGACAGATACGCAGTATTTT.